The 15 T cell receptor beta chains listed next were all sequenced from one sample in a study of cytomegalovirus exposure and HLA in healthy donors. The PCR employed 60 Vbeta primers together with 13 Jbeta primers. Sequencing used immunoSEQ multiplex PCR; TCRdb keeps in-frame clones, though not all of them. The sample carries about 110,000 clones, 74% recorded once. The sequencing input was PBMCs. The receptors originated from a man between 25 and 39 years old in good health and CMV-seropositive.

The chain employs TRBV5-6 and TRBJ2-1; TRBD2 matches 11 bases. CDR1 SGHDT and CDR2 YYEEEE come from the germline V gene. Trimming took 4 bases from V and 2 from J; bases not matched to a gene: 8. The CDR3 has 17 amino acids. The CDR3 protein is CASSGSLAGVTYNEQFF. The CDR3 DNA sequence: TGTGCCAGCAGCGGCTCACTAGCGGGGGTCACCTACAATGAGCAGTTCTTC.

In its sample, this clone was seen a few times. The gene calls are TRBV2 and TRBJ1-1; a weak D match, TRBD1 (6 bases). The germline gives CDR1 SNHLY, CDR2 FYNNEI. Trimming shortened V by 6 bases and J by 4 bases, and 15 bases separated the two germline ends. The CDR3 sequence is 14 residues long. Here the CDR3 reads CASRPSKGVTEAFF. CDR3 sequence (DNA): TGTGCCAGCAGACCTTCAAAGGGGGTCACTGAAGCTTTCTTT.

The V and J genes are TRBV18 and TRBJ1-5; 9 nucleotides agree with TRBD1. CDR3 length: 14 residues. The germline V gene has CDR1 KGHSH and CDR2 LQKENI. V gave up 2 bases and J gave up 5 bases; unmatched junction bases: 1. The CDR3 DNA follows: TGTGCCAGCTCACCAGGACAGGGGCATCAGCCCCAGCATTTT. It encodes CASSPGQGHQPQHF.

This chain uses TRBV10-1 with TRBJ2-1, with TRBD2 matching over 10 bases. Germline values: CDR1 WNHNN, CDR2 SYGVQD (reference sequence). CDR3 length: 13 amino acids. V gave up 10 bases and J gave up 4 bases; unmatched junction bases: 4. The DNA for the CDR3 is TGCGCCACCGGGACTAGCGATTACAATGAGCAGTTCTTC. Translated: CATGTSDYNEQFF.

The V call is TRBV11-3, the J call TRBJ2-2; 8 bases fit TRBD2. V was clipped by 4 bases and J by 6 bases; unmatched bases: 10. The CDR3 is 16 amino acids. Germline V gives CDR1 SGHNT, CDR2 YENEEA. CDR3 DNA: TGTGCCAGCAGCTCCGGGACTAGTCACTCGGCCGGGGAGCTGTTTTTT. It encodes CASSSGTSHSAGELFF.

The V gene is TRBV28, the J gene TRBJ1-2; TRBD1 might be the D (5 bases). CDR3 length equals 13 residues. CDR1 is MDHEN and CDR2 is SYDVKM in the germline V gene. The germline V and J ends were trimmed by 3 bases and 8 bases, with 13 bases remaining between them. CDR3 DNA sequence: TGTGCCAGCAGTTTCCGGCAGGGCAGAGGCTACACCTTC. Translation: CASSFRQGRGYTF.

The chain joins TRBV29-1 to TRBJ2-7; 7 bases map to TRBD1. V lost 7 bases to trimming and J lost 1 base; unmatched junction nucleotides: 4. The germline CDR1 and CDR2 sequences are SQVTM and ANQGSEA. CDR3 length: 12 residues. The CDR3 loop is CSALGQSYEQYF. CDR3 coding DNA: TGCAGCGCTCTGGGACAGTCCTACGAGCAGTACTTC.

V gene TRBV5-4 combines with J gene TRBJ2-3; unclear D gene. This CDR3 region has 12 residues. Germline CDR1 is SGHNT and CDR2 is YYREEE (reference sequence). Between the trimmed V and J ends, which lost 4 bases and 6 bases, there was a span of 9 bases. Here the CDR3 reads CASSRDGDTQYF. In nucleotides, the CDR3 is TGTGCCAGCAGCCGCGACGGGGATACGCAGTATTTT.

The chain joins TRBV13 to TRBJ2-3; TRBD1 matches at 8 bases. This CDR3 has 16 amino acids. Germline V gives CDR1 PRHDT, CDR2 FYEKMQ (reference sequence). V dropped 5 bases and J dropped 4; count of bases not matched to a gene: 11. CDR3 sequence reads: CASSPSGQVGPDTQYF. CDR3 coding DNA: TGTGCCAGCAGCCCCTCGGGACAGGTGGGCCCAGATACGCAGTATTTT.

V is TRBV5-4 and J is TRBJ1-6; 7 bases are a match to TRBD1. Germline V gene lookup returns CDR1 SGHNT and CDR2 YYREEE (reference sequence). There are 14 residues in the CDR3. The V and J ends lost 4 bases and 5 bases, in that order; junction bases with no gene match: 3. CDR3: CASSIGQDNSPLHF. CDR3 DNA: TGTGCCAGCAGCATCGGACAGGATAATTCACCCCTCCACTTT.

The chain is built from TRBV13 and TRBJ1-1, with D possibly TRBD1 on 6 matching bases. Trimming removed 4 bases at V and 7 bases at J, with 7 bases between. CDR1 PRHDT and CDR2 FYEKMQ come from the germline V gene (reference sequence). CDR3 length: 11 residues. The CDR3 spells CASSSDSEAFF. Written as DNA, the CDR3 is TGTGCCAGCAGCTCGGACAGTGAAGCTTTCTTT.

The chain joins TRBV6-1 to TRBJ2-1, with a weak D call TRBD1 (5 bases). Germline CDR1 and CDR2: MNHNS and SASEGT. There are 13 residues in the CDR3. Trimming pared 6 bases from V and 4 bases from J, leaving 10 bases between. CDR3 bases: TGTGCCAGCAGCGATCAGGGATACAATGAGCAGTTCTTC. This sequence encodes CASSDQGYNEQFF.

The genes are TRBV7-8 and TRBJ2-3; 8 positions match TRBD2. The CDR3 is made up of 16 amino acids. Germline V gives CDR1 SGHVS, CDR2 FQNEAQ. V lost 1 base, J lost 2 bases, and 5 bases stayed unmatched. The CDR3 bases are TGTGCCAGCAGCTTAGGGGCTAGCGGGTACACAGATACGCAGTATTTT. Amino acids: CASSLGASGYTDTQYF.

This chain uses TRBV6-5 with TRBJ1-2, with 10 bases lining up with TRBD1. This CDR3 spans 14 amino acids. Per the germline V gene, CDR1 is MNHEY and CDR2 is SVGAGI. The junction had 2 bases not matched to a gene; V was cut back by 0 bases and J by 7 bases. The chain's CDR3 is CASSYSGQGLGYTF. The CDR3 nucleotides read TGTGCCAGCAGTTACTCGGGACAGGGGCTTGGCTACACCTTC.

The chain uses TRBV18 and TRBJ2-2, with D uncertain. The V end lost 2 bases, the J end lost 7 bases, and 14 bases lay between the germline ends. The CDR3 extends over 15 amino acids. The germline CDR1 and CDR2 sequences are KGHSH and LQKENI. This CDR3 reads CASSPMAVRGGELFF. For the CDR3, the DNA is TGTGCCAGCTCACCAATGGCAGTTCGCGGCGGGGAGCTGTTTTTT.